The rows below give T cell receptor beta chains drawn from one sample of a study of identical twins. TCRdb passed the 5' RACE reads through MiXCR, listing each CDR3 protein once. In the table there are some 500,000 distinct CDR3 sequences, roughly an eighth of which are singletons. In addition, the sample was reused for a study of yellow fever vaccine responses in identical twins.

The sequenced sample consisted of CD4+ T cells sorted from blood. These receptors were collected from a woman between 18 and 29 years old in good health. CDR3s include the opening cysteine and the closing phenylalanine or tryptophan. A D gene is named only where the DNA matches it firmly. The size of a clone is reported for some rows only, either as once, few or many, or as a class for expanded clones.

v_call	j_call	d_call	clone_size	cdr3_nt	cdr3_aa
TRBV4-1	TRBJ2-7	-	-	TGCGCCAGCAGCCAAGATCGGGCGTCTTGGTTCGAGCAGTACTTC	CASSQDRASWFEQYF
TRBV28	TRBJ2-3	-	many	TGTGCCAGCAGACACAGGGATACGCAGTATTTT	CASRHRDTQYF
TRBV29-1	TRBJ2-3	TRBD2	many	TGCAGCGCAAGGACTAGCGGGATGACAGATACGCAGTATTTT	CSARTSGMTDTQYF
TRBV6-1	TRBJ2-7	-	-	TGTGCCAGCAGTGAAGTTCCTAGCTTAATTTACTCCTACGAGCAGTACTTC	CASSEVPSLIYSYEQYF
TRBV12-3/TRBV12-4	TRBJ2-3	-	many	TGTGCCAGCAGTTTCCGGACGAGCACAGATACGCAGTATTTT	CASSFRTSTDTQYF
TRBV5-1	TRBJ2-5	TRBD2	-	TGCGCCAGCAGCTTGGCGGTAGCGGGGGTCCAAGAGACCCAGTACTTC	CASSLAVAGVQETQYF
TRBV19	TRBJ1-6	TRBD1	-	TGTGCCAGTAGACCGGGACAGGGGGCCTTGACCCTCCACTTT	CASRPGQGALTLHF
TRBV12-3/TRBV12-4	TRBJ2-1	TRBD2	many	TGTGCCAGCAGTTTAGCTTCGGGAGGGCGGGCACATTTCCGGTTCTTC	CASSLASGGRAHFRFF
TRBV28	TRBJ2-7	-	-	TGTGCCAGCAGAACCGGGCCCCGGGGATCCTACGAGCAGTACTTC	CASRTGPRGSYEQYF
TRBV20-1	TRBJ2-2	-	-	TGCAGTGTATCAGGGGCAGCGAACACCGGGGAGCTGTTTTTT	CSVSGAANTGELFF
TRBV7-8	TRBJ1-1	-	-	TGTGCCAGCAGCCAAACAAGCGGTCAACAGGGTGAAGCTTTCTTT	CASSQTSGQQGEAFF
TRBV20-1	TRBJ2-7	-	-	TGCAGTGCTAAGGGACCGAGCTTACGTGATTACGAGCAGTACTTC	CSAKGPSLRDYEQYF
TRBV6-2/TRBV6-3	TRBJ2-1	TRBD2	few	TGTGCCAGCAGTTCCGGGACTAGCGGGAGGTACAATGAGCAGTTCTTC	CASSSGTSGRYNEQFF
TRBV4-3	TRBJ2-7	TRBD2	-	TGCGCCAGCAGTCTAGAAAAGAGGGACGTGACTAGCGGGTCGTCCTTTAGCTCCTACGAGCAGTACTTC	CASSLEKRDVTSGSSFSSYEQYF
TRBV20-1	TRBJ2-1	TRBD2	few	TGCAGTGCTAAGAGCGACCGCGGGCTAGCGGGGAGCTACAATGAGCAGTTCTTC	CSAKSDRGLAGSYNEQFF
TRBV21-1	TRBJ2-7	-	few	TGTGCCAGCAGCACCCCCCGGACTAGCGGTTATCCCTACGATGAGCAGTACTTC	CASSTPRTSGYPYDEQYF